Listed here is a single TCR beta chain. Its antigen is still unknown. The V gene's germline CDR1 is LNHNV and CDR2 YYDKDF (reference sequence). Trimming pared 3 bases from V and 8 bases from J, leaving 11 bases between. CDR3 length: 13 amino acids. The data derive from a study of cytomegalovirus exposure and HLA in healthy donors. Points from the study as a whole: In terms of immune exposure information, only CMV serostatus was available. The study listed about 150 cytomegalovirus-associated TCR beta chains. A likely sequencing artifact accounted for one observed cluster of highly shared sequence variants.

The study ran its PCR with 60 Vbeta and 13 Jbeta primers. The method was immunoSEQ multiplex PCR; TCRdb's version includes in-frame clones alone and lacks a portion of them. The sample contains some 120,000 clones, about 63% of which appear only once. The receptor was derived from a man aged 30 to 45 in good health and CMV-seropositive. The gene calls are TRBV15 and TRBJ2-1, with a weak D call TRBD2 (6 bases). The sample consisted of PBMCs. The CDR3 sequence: CATSRAREDEQFF. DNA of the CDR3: TGTGCCACCAGCAGGGCCAGGGAGGATGAGCAGTTCTTC.